The TCR beta chain under discussion was sequenced for a study of blood T cell repertoires in COVID-19. Study summary: The analysed material was cDNA or gDNA that came from T cells, B-cell-depleted T cells, or PBMCs.

Using immunoSEQ multiplex PCR, the repertoire was profiled, and TCRdb retains in-frame clones only, with some absent. The sample holds about 73,000 clones, about 82% seen once. The count of this clone is one. V shed 3 bases and J shed 6 bases, with 18 bases lying between them. CDR1 MDHEN and CDR2 SYDVKM come from the germline V gene. CDR3 length equals 15 residues. The chain employs TRBV28 and TRBJ2-7; unclear D gene. The sequence was collected from a woman aged 60-75 years with acute or convalescent COVID-19. Sequencing input: peripheral blood. The DNA of the CDR3 is TGTGCCAGCAGTTTTCGGGTGGGTCCCCTTTCCGAGCAGTACTTC. Its translation: CASSFRVGPLSEQYF.